Below are 9 T cell receptor beta chains sequenced from a single sample in a study of Tregs in tolerant kidney transplant recipients. Assay used: immunoSEQ multiplex PCR; TCRdb lists only in-frame clones, some missing. The sample holds around 20,000 clones, roughly 80% seen once. The specimen was Tregs from blood. The receptor set was obtained from a human donor in good health.

In this sample, this clone is medium-sized. The DNA for the CDR3 is TGTGCCAGCAGCCCCGGACAGCTCCGGGGGAAACTGTTTTTT. It specifies CASSPGQLRGKLFF. V and J are TRBV21-1 and TRBJ1-4. TRBV21-1 is termed a pseudogene. There are 14 residues in the CDR3.

The CDR3 region is CASSSGGSNYGYTF. CDR3 DNA: TGTGCCAGTAGTTCAGGGGGCTCCAACTATGGCTACACCTTC. This rearrangement joins TRBV19 to TRBJ1-2, with TRBD1 identical over 8 bases. The CDR3 contains 14 residues. The germline gives CDR1 LNHDA, CDR2 SQIVND (reference sequence). V was pared by 5 bases and J by 2 bases, with 4 bases of the junction left unmatched.

The V gene is TRBV16, the J gene TRBJ2-2, with D uncertain. The CDR3 length is 14 residues. Germline V gene data show CDR1 as KGHSY and CDR2 as FQNENV. V dropped 0 bases and J dropped 1 base, with 3 bases sitting between them. CDR3 region: CASSQSQNTGELFF. CDR3 in DNA: TGTGCCAGCAGCCAATCCCAGAACACCGGGGAGCTGTTTTTT.

This clone was detected a few times. V is TRBV7-9 and J is TRBJ1-2; D is undetermined. Germline V gene data show CDR1 as SEHNR and CDR2 as FQNEAQ (reference sequence). Trimming stripped 4 bases from V and 6 bases from J, with 12 bases between. The CDR3 length is 13 residues. CDR3 sequence reads: CASSSHAFDGYTF. DNA of the CDR3: TGTGCCAGCAGCTCCCACGCCTTTGATGGCTACACCTTC. The whole variable domain, filled in from reference TRBV7-9 and TRBJ1-2, reads DTGVSQNPRHKITKRGQNVTFRCDPISEHNRLYWYRQTLGQGPEFLTYFQNEAQLEKSRLLSDRFSAERPKGSFSTLEIQRTEQGDSAMYLCASSSHAFDGYTFGSGTRLTVV.

The chain uses TRBV19 and TRBJ1-2; the match to TRBD1 covers 9 bases. V gave up 1 base and J gave up 4 bases; unmatched junction bases: 4. The CDR3 contains 15 residues. The germline V gene encodes CDR1 LNHDA and CDR2 SQIVND (reference sequence). The CDR3 sequence: CASSIGPGQGYGYTF. CDR3 in DNA: TGTGCCAGTAGTATAGGTCCGGGACAGGGCTATGGCTACACCTTC.

This chain uses TRBV11-3 with TRBJ2-3; D is undetermined. Germline V lookup: CDR1 SGHNT, CDR2 YENEEA. The CDR3 loop spans 13 amino acids. V was pared by 5 bases and J by 0 bases, with 6 bases between. The CDR3 bases are TGTGCCAGCAGCCCCGCTAGCACAGATACGCAGTATTTT. This sequence encodes CASSPASTDTQYF.

This chain joins TRBV6-5 and TRBJ1-6; TRBD1 is a possible D gene (6 bases). The CDR3 spans 14 residues. The germline V gene has CDR1 MNHEY and CDR2 SVGAGI. V shed 6 bases and J shed 10 bases, with 16 bases lying between them. The CDR3 spells CASRLEGGTSPLHF. CDR3 DNA: TGTGCCAGCAGGCTAGAGGGGGGGACCTCACCCCTCCACTTT.

On this clone itself: At one end, the junction sequence differs from germline, possibly due to a read error. The chain has TRBV19 and TRBJ2-3, with D maybe TRBD1 (5 bases). The germline V gene has CDR1 LNHDA and CDR2 SQIVND (reference sequence). The CDR3 has 13 amino acids. The CDR3 region has the DNA TGTGCCAGTAGTACTCAGGGTACAGGTACGCAGTATTTT. Its translation: CASSTQGTGTQYF.

The chain combines TRBV11-2 with TRBJ2-7; weak D call: TRBD2 (5 bases). CDR3 size: 13 residues. Germline V gene sequence: CDR1 SGHAT, CDR2 FQNNGV. The V and J ends lost 0 bases and 12 bases respectively, with 15 bases between them. The chain's CDR3 is CASSLDGGSNGYF. The CDR3 DNA is TGTGCCAGCAGCTTAGATGGCGGGTCGAACGGGTACTTC. The variable domain in full, with the rest retrieved from reference TRBV11-2 and TRBJ2-7, is EAGVAQSPRYKIIEKRQSVAFWCNPISGHATLYWYQQILGQGPKLLIQFQNNGVVDDSQLPKDRFSAERLKGVDSTLKIQPAKLEDSAVYLCASSLDGGSNGYFGPGTRLTVT.